This is a list of T cell receptor beta chains from one sample in a study of siplizumab effects on memory and regulatory T cells. The table came from immunoSEQ multiplex PCR; TCRdb's copy has only in-frame clones and leaves some out. Found here are some 90,000 clones, 90% of them singletons; the top ten hold 15%. The sequencing input was CD4+ T cells sorted from blood. Receptors were obtained from a human donor in good health. The CDR3 runs from the conserved cysteine through the conserved F or W. The D gene is left open where the match is weak. Clone size is stated in some rows and not others, as once, few, many or a class when expanded.

clone_size j_call cdr3_length d_call v_call cdr3_nt cdr3_aa
- TRBJ2-3 17 TRBD1 TRBV7-2 TGTGCCAGCAGCTTAGGGGTCAGGGACAGGGCCTTAGATACGCAGTATTTT CASSLGVRDRALDTQYF
- TRBJ2-1 16 - TRBV7-3 TGTGCCAGCAGCTCAGTCGCCGGGACCACTTGGGGTGAGCAGTTCTTC CASSSVAGTTWGEQFF
- TRBJ2-1 15 TRBD1 TRBV19 TGTGCCAGTAGTATTTCTTGGACAGGGGGCGGGGAGCAGTTCTTC CASSISWTGGGEQFF
- TRBJ2-3 18 TRBD1 TRBV9 TGTGCCAGCAGCGTACGGGACAGGGTTTTGCCAAGCACAGATACGCAGTATTTT CASSVRDRVLPSTDTQYF
- TRBJ2-1 13 - TRBV2 TGTGCCAGCAGTGAAGGGGACTGGAATGAGCAGTTCTTC CASSEGDWNEQFF
- TRBJ2-1 13 - TRBV5-1 TGCGCCAGCAGCTTGGGGGGGTACAATGAGCAGTTCTTC CASSLGGYNEQFF
- TRBJ2-3 17 - TRBV7-7 TGTGCTAGCAGCTTAGGGGCGGGCGGATCTAGCACAGATACGCAGTATTTT CASSLGAGGSSTDTQYF
- TRBJ2-6 15 - TRBV5-8 TGTGCCAGCAGCTGGAGTAAGCCTGGGGCCAACGTCCTGACTTTC CASSWSKPGANVLTF
- TRBJ1-1 13 - TRBV25-1 TGTGCCAGCAGTGAATTGGCGGTCACTGAAGCTTTCTTT CASSELAVTEAFF
- TRBJ2-7 13 - TRBV2 TGTGCCAGCAGGGCTACCCTCTCCTACGAGCAGTACTTC CASRATLSYEQYF
- TRBJ1-2 13 - TRBV28 TGTGCCAGCAGTTACAGGGATGGTGGTGGCTACACCTTC CASSYRDGGGYTF
- TRBJ2-3 19 TRBD2 TRBV18 TGTGCCAGCTCACCACGGCCTTTAGCGGGAGTCGTGGGCACAGATACGCAGTATTTT CASSPRPLAGVVGTDTQYF
once TRBJ2-3 13 - TRBV10-3 TGTGCCATCAGTGAAGCGGACACAGATACGCAGTATTTT CAISEADTDTQYF
- TRBJ2-4 15 TRBD2 TRBV5-8 TGTGCCAGCAGTAAGCGGGAGCCGCTCAAAAACATTCAGTACTTC CASSKREPLKNIQYF
- TRBJ2-7 14 TRBD1 TRBV27 TGTGCCAGCAGGGGGGGACAGGGAGCCTACGAGCAGTACTTC CASRGGQGAYEQYF
- TRBJ1-1 11 - TRBV20-1 TGCAGTGCTAGGGCGGACACTGAAGCTTTCTTT CSARADTEAFF
- TRBJ2-7 14 TRBD2 TRBV30 TGTGCCTGGAGTATCCTAGCGGACTCCTACGAGCAGTACTTC CAWSILADSYEQYF
- TRBJ1-2 14 - TRBV5-4 TGTGCCAGCAGCTTGGGGGGCCCCCCTATAGGCTACACCTTC CASSLGGPPIGYTF
- TRBJ1-1 13 - TRBV9 TGTGCCAGCAGCGTAGACCAGAACACTGAAGCTTTCTTT CASSVDQNTEAFF
- TRBJ2-3 16 TRBD2 TRBV19 TGTGCCAGTAGTAAGCTTTTAGCGGGAAGCACAGATACGCAGTATTTT CASSKLLAGSTDTQYF
- TRBJ2-4 17 - TRBV4-1 TGCGCCAGCAGCCATCCGGGATCCGGAGGAGGCAAAAACATTCAGTACTTC CASSHPGSGGGKNIQYF
once TRBJ2-7 13 - TRBV5-1 TGCGCCAGCAGCGCCAGGGGCTACGACGAGCAGTACTTC CASSARGYDEQYF
- TRBJ2-5 12 - TRBV7-9 TGTGCCAGCAGCTTAGGGGGCCAGACCCAGTACTTC CASSLGGQTQYF
- TRBJ1-5 17 - TRBV30 TGTGCCTGGAGCACCAGGGGTCGGACCTCCGGCAATCAGCCCCAGCATTTT CAWSTRGRTSGNQPQHF
- TRBJ2-2 12 - TRBV29-1 TGCAGCGTTGGGCGGAACACCGGGGAGCTGTTTTTT CSVGRNTGELFF
- TRBJ2-6 18 - TRBV14 TGTGCCAGCAGCCAAGCTCGGGGTCGGGGATCTGGGGCCAACGTCCTGACTTTC CASSQARGRGSGANVLTF
- TRBJ2-7 17 - TRBV18 TGTGCCAGCTCACCATTCGCTTTTGGTGGAGGGAAGTACGAGCAGTACTTC CASSPFAFGGGKYEQYF
few TRBJ2-7 14 TRBD2 TRBV5-1 TGCGCCAGCAGCTTTAAGGACGGGGGGGACGAGCAGTACTTC CASSFKDGGDEQYF
- TRBJ2-2 17 TRBD2 TRBV4-1 TGCGCCAGCAGCCAATCCGGGACTAGCGGGGACACCGGGGAGCTGTTTTTT CASSQSGTSGDTGELFF
- TRBJ1-4 15 TRBD1 TRBV19 TGTGCCAGTAGTCCCCGACAGGGGGAAAATGAAAAACTGTTTTTT CASSPRQGENEKLFF
- TRBJ2-7 13 - TRBV11-3 TGTGCCAGCAGAACACAGGGAGCCTACGAGCAGTACTTC CASRTQGAYEQYF
- TRBJ2-3 11 - TRBV6-1 TGTGCCAGCAGTGTGGCGGATACGCAGTATTTT CASSVADTQYF
- TRBJ1-2 14 TRBD1 TRBV29-1 TGCAGCGTTGAACCGGGGACAGGACCCTATGGCTACACCTTC CSVEPGTGPYGYTF
- TRBJ1-5 15 - TRBV7-2 TGTGCCAGCAGTCGACAGGTCTCCTTCAATCAGCCCCAGCATTTT CASSRQVSFNQPQHF
- TRBJ2-1 13 - TRBV19 TGTGCCAGTACTAGCCGAAACTACAATGAGCAGTTCTTC CASTSRNYNEQFF
- TRBJ2-7 17 TRBD2 TRBV5-3 TGTGCCAGAAGCTTTCCCCCCCTAGCGGGACCAGCCTACGAGCAGTACTTC CARSFPPLAGPAYEQYF
- TRBJ2-4 18 TRBD1 TRBV23-1 TGCGCCAGCAGTCACAGGTCCTGGACAGGGTTCGCCAAAAACATTCAGTACTTC CASSHRSWTGFAKNIQYF
- TRBJ1-2 12 - TRBV30 TGTGCCTGGAGTCTGTCCCAAACTGGCTACACCTTC CAWSLSQTGYTF
- TRBJ2-1 10 - TRBV29-1 TGCAGCGTTGACCAGGGTGAGCAGTTCTTC CSVDQGEQFF
- TRBJ2-5 13 - TRBV6-5 TGTGCCAGCACGCGCGGTCCGGAGGAGACCCAGTACTTC CASTRGPEETQYF
- TRBJ2-7 14 TRBD2 TRBV7-9 TGTGCCAGCAGCTTTAGCGGGAGAGCGAACGAGCAGTACTTC CASSFSGRANEQYF
- TRBJ2-5 15 TRBD2 TRBV28 TGTGCCAGCAGTTTATGGGGGACTAACCAAGAGACCCAGTACTTC CASSLWGTNQETQYF
- TRBJ2-5 16 - TRBV19 TGTGCCAGTAGTATCTCGGGGGCCGGTCACCAAGAGACCCAGTACTTC CASSISGAGHQETQYF
- TRBJ2-7 18 TRBD2 TRBV10-3 TGTGCCATCAGTGACTCCGTCAGGGGGCTAGCGGGAGGCTACGAGCAGTACTTC CAISDSVRGLAGGYEQYF
- TRBJ1-3 15 - TRBV25-1 TGTGCCAGCAGTGAGGTGGGACTCTCTGGAAACACCATATATTTT CASSEVGLSGNTIYF
- TRBJ2-5 13 - TRBV4-1 TGCGCCAGCAGCCAAGACTCGATAGAGACCCAGTACTTC CASSQDSIETQYF
- TRBJ2-3 14 - TRBV18 TGTGCCAGCTCACCGGGGCAGGGCCTATATACGCAGTATTTT CASSPGQGLYTQYF
- TRBJ1-2 11 - TRBV28 TGTGCCAGCAGTGAGGGCTATGGCTACACCTTC CASSEGYGYTF
- TRBJ2-3 13 - TRBV6-5 TGTGCCAGCAGTCCTTTGGGCACAGATACGCAGTATTTT CASSPLGTDTQYF
- TRBJ2-5 12 - TRBV18 TGTGCCAGCTCAAGACAGTTAGAGACCCAGTACTTC CASSRQLETQYF